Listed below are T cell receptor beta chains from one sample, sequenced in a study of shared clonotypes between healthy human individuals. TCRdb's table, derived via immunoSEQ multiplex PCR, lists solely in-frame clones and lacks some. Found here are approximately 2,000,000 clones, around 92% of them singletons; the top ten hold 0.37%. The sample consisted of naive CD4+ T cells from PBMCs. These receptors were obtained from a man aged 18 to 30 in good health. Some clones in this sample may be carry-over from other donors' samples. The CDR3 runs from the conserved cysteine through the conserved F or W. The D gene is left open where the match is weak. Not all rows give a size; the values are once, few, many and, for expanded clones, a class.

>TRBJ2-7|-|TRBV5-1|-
TGCGCCAGCAGCTCACGAGGACAGTTCTCCTACGAGCAGTACTTC
CASSSRGQFSYEQYF
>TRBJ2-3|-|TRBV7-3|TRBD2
TGTGCCAGCAGCTTAGGGACTAGCGGGAGCGAGGGAGATACGCAGTATTTT
CASSLGTSGSEGDTQYF
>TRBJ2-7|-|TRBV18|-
TGTGCCAGCTCACCAAACACAGCGTCCGAGCAGTACTTC
CASSPNTASEQYF
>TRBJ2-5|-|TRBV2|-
TGTGCCAGCAGTGGGGGTCAAGAGACCCAGTACTTC
CASSGGQETQYF
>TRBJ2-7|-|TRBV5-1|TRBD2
TGCGCCAGCAGCTCGCAAACCGGGACTAGCTTAGTTCCCTACGAGCAGTACTTC
CASSSQTGTSLVPYEQYF
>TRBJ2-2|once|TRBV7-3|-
TGTGCCAGCAGCCCCGGGGGAGGTCCTTATCAGACCGGGGAGCTGTTTTTT
CASSPGGGPYQTGELFF
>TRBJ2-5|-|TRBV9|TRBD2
TGTGCCAGCAGCGTAGTTGCCCTAGCGGGAGTAGAGACCCAGTACTTC
CASSVVALAGVETQYF
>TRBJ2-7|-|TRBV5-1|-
TGCGCCAGCAGCGCGGGACAGCCCACCTACGAGCAGTACTTC
CASSAGQPTYEQYF
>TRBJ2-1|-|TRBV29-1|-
TGCAGCGCGTTTTACAATGAGCAGTTCTTC
CSAFYNEQFF
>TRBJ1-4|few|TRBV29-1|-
TGCAGCGTCATAGGGCAGGTGGGAGAAAAACTGTTTTTT
CSVIGQVGEKLFF
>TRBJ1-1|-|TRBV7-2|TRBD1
TGTGCCAGCAGCCCGCGACAGGGGTGGAACACTGAAGCTTTCTTT
CASSPRQGWNTEAFF
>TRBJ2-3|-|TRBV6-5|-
TGTGCCAGCCAAGTGTCAGATACGCAGTATTTT
CASQVSDTQYF
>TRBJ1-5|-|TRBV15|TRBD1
TGTGCCACCAGCAGAGAGATTGTAGGAGGCAGGGGGGAAGGTAATCAGCCCCAGCATTTT
CATSREIVGGRGEGNQPQHF
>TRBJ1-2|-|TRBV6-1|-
TGTGCCAGCTTCCCCGGCCTGGAAGGCTACACCTTC
CASFPGLEGYTF
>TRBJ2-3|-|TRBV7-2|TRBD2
TGTGCCAGCAGCCGAGGGAGGGAAACAGATACGCAGTATTTT
CASSRGRETDTQYF
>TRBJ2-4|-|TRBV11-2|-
TGTGCCAGCAGCTTAGGACGGATGTCTTTCAAAAACATTCAGTACTTC
CASSLGRMSFKNIQYF
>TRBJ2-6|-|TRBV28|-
TGTGCCAGCAGTTTGGGAGGTCCCTCTGGGGCCAACGTCCTGACTTTC
CASSLGGPSGANVLTF
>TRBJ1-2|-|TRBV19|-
TGTGCCAGTAATAAGGGTGTGGACCACGGGGGCTACACCTTC
CASNKGVDHGGYTF
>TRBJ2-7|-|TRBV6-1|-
TGTGCCAGCAGTGATTGGGGGACCAGCTACGAGCAGTACTTC
CASSDWGTSYEQYF
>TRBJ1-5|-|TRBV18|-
-
CASSPFGVGNQPQHF
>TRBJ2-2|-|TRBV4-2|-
TGTGCCAGCAGCCTTCTGGACGTTGGGGGGACCAACACCGGGGAGCTGTTTTTT
CASSLLDVGGTNTGELFF
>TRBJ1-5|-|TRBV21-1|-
TGTGCCAGCAGCTCCCACGGCGACCAGGCCGTCGTTAGCAATCAGCCCCAGCATTTT
CASSSHGDQAVVSNQPQHF
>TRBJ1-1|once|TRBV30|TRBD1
TGTGCCTGGATACCGGGACAGGGCAGGTCAAGCACTGAAGCTTTCTTT
CAWIPGQGRSSTEAFF
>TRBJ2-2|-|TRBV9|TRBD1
TGTGCCAGCGCCAGGGACAGGGCCACCGGGGAGCTGTTTTTT
CASARDRATGELFF